The clone carrying this TCR beta chain showed up just a few times. Its target is not known. The source of the sample is a study of response to subunit inactivated influenza vaccine. Each CDR3 protein is one row after TCRdb ran MiXCR on the RT-PCR reads. Of over 750,000 distinct CDR3 sequences detected, about 20% appear once; the ten largest clones hold about a tenth. Whole-study results and caveats: Few additional T cells are recruited per seasonal influenza vaccination, authors suggested.

Trimming took 6 bases from V and 0 from J, leaving 6 bases between them. Looked up from germline, CDR1 is DFQATT and CDR2 is SNEGSKA (reference sequence). CDR3 length: 13 residues. The TCR was taken from a man between 50 and 59 years old who received an inactivated influenza vaccine. This specimen consisted of PBMCs from blood, obtained about 5 days after vaccination. The chain combines TRBV20-1 with TRBJ2-6; D unclear. This CDR3 is CSAYTSGANVLTF. Written as DNA, the CDR3 is TGCAGTGCATATACCTCTGGGGCCAACGTCCTGACTTTC.